Listed below are T cell receptor beta chains from one sample, sequenced in a study of human CD8 memory T cell subsets. TCRdb re-called the 5' RACE reads; one entry per CDR3 protein, DNA not given. Here the sample table reports 9,500 to 12,000 distinct CDR3 sequences. Sequencing was performed on CD8+ T cells from PBMCs. Receptor source: a human donor in good health. The CDR3 runs from the conserved cysteine through the conserved F or W. Only some rows state a clone size, as once, few, many or a class for expanded clones.

NA | TRBJ1-6 | TRBV20-1 | 15 | CSAREVGQGFSPLHF
medium-sized | TRBJ2-3 | TRBV13 | 20 | CASSRPPDLSGHDYTDTQYF
NA | TRBJ2-7 | TRBV4-1 | 15 | CASSLRTSGSYEQYF
NA | TRBJ1-4 | TRBV7-9 | 16 | CASSLGWGNDDEKLFF
NA | TRBJ2-7 | TRBV5-1 | 13 | CASQPGQSYEQYF
NA | TRBJ2-7 | TRBV4-1 | 18 | CASSQDIQDRATKYEQYF
NA | TRBJ1-1 | TRBV19 | 17 | CASSIFGPLGGNTEAFF
NA | TRBJ2-3 | TRBV7-9 | 16 | CASSSRTGAGTDTQYF
NA | TRBJ2-1 | TRBV2 | 14 | CASSEVGIGGEQFF
NA | TRBJ2-7 | TRBV5-5 | 13 | CASSLRQSYEQYF
NA | TRBJ2-7 | TRBV20-1 | 19 | CSQLGDQGGLAAPTYEQYF
NA | TRBJ1-1 | TRBV5-1 | 14 | CASSPQMMNTEAFF
NA | TRBJ1-1 | TRBV3-1 | 17 | CASSQDPRDRPHTEAFF
NA | TRBJ1-1 | TRBV27 | 14 | CASRLTGQSDEAFF